This T cell receptor beta chain comes out of a study of shared clonotypes between healthy human individuals. Study-wide results and caveats: Only a few donors were included, so the genetic and exposure-history diversity represented was limited.

To note about this clone: Its matching antigen is unknown. The same CDR3 also results from other DNA sequences found in this sample.

Method: immunoSEQ multiplex PCR; TCRdb's copy keeps in-frame clones and lacks some. This sample has over 850,000 clones, with about 80% found just once. The CDR3 is 14 residues long. Trimming took 1 base from V and 0 from J, leaving 7 bases between them. CDR1 and CDR2 (germline): MNHNS, SASEGT. What was sequenced was memory CD4+ T cells from PBMCs. Subset given: CD45RA-negative fraction. The origin of this receptor is a man younger than 30 in good health. Some clones in this sample may be carry-over from other donors' samples. The chain links TRBV6-1 to TRBJ2-7, with D unclear. The CDR3 protein is CASSEGWGSYEQYF. The CDR3 nucleotides are TGTGCCAGCAGTGAAGGCTGGGGCTCCTACGAGCAGTACTTC.